This TCR beta chain is from a study of blood T cell repertoires in COVID-19. The repertoire was sequenced with immunoSEQ multiplex PCR; TCRdb's copy has only in-frame clones and lacks some. The table shows roughly 250,000 clones, with around 82% occurring only once. The receptor's source is a man aged 35 to 55 with active or convalescent COVID-19. The sequencing sample was made of peripheral blood.

DNA of the CDR3: TGTGCCAGCAGCTTGGGTGCGGGAGGGTTAAGCTCCTACAATGAGCAGTTCTTC. It translates to CASSLGAGGLSSYNEQFF. The genes are TRBV5-4 and TRBJ2-1, with 9 nucleotides matching TRBD2. V was clipped by 0 bases and J by 0 bases; unmatched bases: 7. This CDR3 spans 18 amino acids. The germline V gene encodes CDR1 SGHNT and CDR2 YYREEE (reference sequence).